This TCR beta chain is drawn from a study of cytomegalovirus exposure and HLA in healthy donors (dated by TCRdb to about 2017). In the study overall: According to an earlier analysis of 550 to 700 of the donors, 200 million or so T cells yielded approximately 120 million unique TCR beta sequences and around 300 Gb of sequence data. An early release covering just under 650 HLA-typed donors comprised roughly 300 gigabases of sequencing data and tens of millions of unique TCR sequences. Of the 300 to 500 genotyped donors, 70% to 90% were placed in the genetic ancestry cluster associated with self-reported Caucasian donors. The study was designed to test whether signatures of past pathogen exposure could be identified by cataloging public T cell receptors. Using immunosequencing, the study profiled T cell repertoires from 666 subjects and related those repertoires to cytomegalovirus serostatus. Along with the roughly 700-subject first cohort, a separate validation cohort of about 110 different subjects was used. To predict cytomegalovirus infection status, the study combined high-throughput TCR immunosequencing, statistical association of individual TCRs with disease status, and machine learning. A later analysis re-examined previously published TCR beta repertoires from just over 650 donors and added high-resolution HLA genotyping to investigate patterns of TCR occurrence. In the later analysis, no new phenotypic data were used to find candidate immune exposures; instead, reliance was placed on TCR beta sequences and their occurrence across donors. An earlier analysis of approximately 640 of the donors applied high-throughput TCR beta sequencing to assess whether each TCR beta V gene segment acted as functional or pseudogenic. Donor age, sex, ethnicity and CMV serostatus were compiled alongside the repertoire data. Genome-wide SNP genotypes for about three fifths of the roughly 670 donors were used in a later genetic analysis, which treated that subset as a discovery cohort. Every repertoire in the discovery cohort had been generated on one and the same sequencing platform. HLA typing covered class I and class II loci at four-digit resolution. Typing coverage varied by locus: about 629-630 donors for A, B, C, DRB1 and DQB1; approximately 500 for DQA1; about 590 for DPA1; 450 to 480 for DPB1. A handful of DR-DQ haplotypes were handled as single units for association and clustering because linkage in the cohort was strong. Among over 350 genotyped donors of the cohort, an average of 235,054 unique TCR beta nucleotide sequences were sequenced per donor, around 20% of them non-productive. Study-wide findings and limitations: The sequencing pipeline was judged likely to have produced a cluster of highly shared sequence variants as a technical artifact. In an earlier analysis of approximately 590 of the donors, most TCR beta V segments were observed in productive rearrangements about 87% or about 30% of the time, broadly matching IMGT annotations. HLA typing was unavailable for some donors at each locus, so association tests used only the typed subset. When HLA alleles, especially DR and DQ, strongly co-occurred, attributing TCR associations to individual alleles was difficult. Roughly uniform sequencing depth across donors was assumed in presence/absence analyses, although this assumption may not hold. In a later analysis, HLA-associated TCR beta chains showed more clonal expansion and lower generation probabilities than non-associated chains that were equally common. In a later analysis, 16,951 TCR beta sequences were associated with specific HLA alleles at a false discovery rate of 0.05. Compared with the roughly 600-donor mean, donors in an Asian-associated ancestry cluster had fewer N-insertions in productive TCRs, according to a later genetic analysis. A further reported finding was that TCR beta sequences accurately predicted the HLA-A and HLA-B alleles for most subjects in the first cohort. In a later analysis, TCR association rates were found to vary across HLA loci, with the most associated TCRs seen for DRB1 alleles and the fewest for HLA-C alleles. A later genetic analysis associated a missense DCLRE1C variant with V-gene and J-gene trimming of TCR beta chains, and an independent cohort replicated the association. Because counts were too low, around 18 rarely observed V segments, including chromosome 9 orphons, were left out of the earlier analysis of 500 to 650 of the donors. The classifier was reported to diagnose cytomegalovirus status with high specificity and sensitivity in both the original and validation cohorts. In this cohort, only TCR beta chains were sequenced, and detectable features were limited by the absence of alpha or paired-chain data. In a later analysis, most CMV-associated TCR beta chains were found to appear HLA-restricted, with HLA associations seemingly driven largely by CMV exposure. In the study, 150 to 200 TCR beta chains were listed as associated with cytomegalovirus. According to the authors, the approach could potentially be generalized to other disease states and immunological phenotypes. Because the 87-base-pair reads could not distinguish some IMGT-functional V segments, including TRBV6-2 and TRBV6-3, those segments were excluded. A later analysis reported that several top co-occurrence clusters appeared linked to parvovirus B19, influenza, CMV and Epstein-Barr virus. Three of the identified cytomegalovirus-associated TCR beta chains were confirmed in vitro to be specific for cytomegalovirus antigens. CMV serostatus was the only immune exposure information available for the cohort. Correlated functional status among segregating V segments might reflect linkage disequilibrium, but an unknown experimental factor could not be ruled out. Across donors, most TCR sequences were observed very rarely, whereas some public TCRs were present in many individuals.

The cohort was made up of 666 healthy bone marrow donors. At the time of sampling, every cohort member was nominally healthy, though immune exposures that went unrecorded were likely present. The donor was CMV seropositive and was included in the group of 270 or so seropositive cohort members. A peripheral blood sample was provided by each donor, and peripheral blood mononuclear cells were used for TCR beta sequencing. The Qiagen DNeasy Blood Extraction Kit was used to extract genomic DNA from the blood cell samples. The CDR3, cysteine through phenylalanine, is 13 amino acids long. The entry retains the CDR3 DNA only, 39 bases that are in frame from base 1. Per the germline V gene (reference sequence), SSHAT is the CDR1 and FNYEAQ is the CDR2. Library construction relied on the immunoSEQ multiplex PCR assay. A mixture of 60 forward primers for TCR Vbeta segments and 13 reverse primers for TCR Jbeta segments was used in the multiplex PCR. A multiplex PCR assay on genomic DNA amplified the CDR3 region of rearranged TCR beta genes. The Illumina HiSeq System was used to sequence the amplified TCR beta libraries as 87-base-pair reads. Under the source paper's analysis protocol: A later analysis tallied around 87 million unique TCR beta chains across the 600 to 700 repertoires, and around 9.9 million of those chains were shared by two or more donors. Raw reads were error-corrected and collapsed into unique sequences with a nearest-neighbor algorithm that merged closely related sequences to remove PCR and sequencing errors. CDR3 sequences were aligned to IMGT reference sequences to assign V, D and J gene segments. For a sequence to be retained, a match of at least six nucleotides was required to both a V gene segment and a J gene segment. Rearrangements were classified as productive when the CDR3 lacked stop codons and remained in frame with V and J, and all other rearrangements were classified as non-productive. Following IMGT convention, CDR3 was defined as the stretch from the second conserved V-encoded cysteine up to the conserved J-encoded phenylalanine. Sequences without an unambiguous match to a single V gene segment were excluded from the earlier analysis of 587 of the donors. An earlier analysis of 587 of the donors called V segments functional above 56.7% productive rearrangements and segregating when the between-donor standard deviation exceeded 5%. A statistical classification framework was built to diagnose cytomegalovirus status from the catalog of TCR beta chain sequences. In a later analysis, V and J genes were assigned by comparing TCR nucleotide sequences against IMGT/GENE-DB human TR gene sequences. A later analysis assigned CDR3 sequences and most-parsimonious VDJ recombination scenarios with the TCRdist pipeline. In a later analysis, each TCR beta chain was defined by its CDR3 amino acid sequence together with its V-gene family, and reads without a unique V-gene family were excluded. As a way to deal with suspected cross-contamination and a sequencing artifact, a later analysis dropped approximately 590 nucleotide sequences that were highly shared and had low generation probability. In a later analysis, a clonal expansion index was calculated for each public chain from normalized within-repertoire ranks of inferred template counts. In a later analysis, generation probabilities were computed using a VDJ recombination model fitted to out-of-frame rearrangements, and the results were checked against IGoR. In a later analysis, hypergeometric tests were used to score TCR-TCR, TCR-HLA and TCR-CMV co-occurrence, with a repertoire-size bias correction applied to TCR pairs. False discovery rates were estimated in a later analysis by permuting HLA or CMV assignments 20 times. In a later analysis, co-occurring TCRs were grouped using DBSCAN, and TCRdist sequence similarity was added for clustering within HLA-allele-positive subsets. For co-occurrence clustering, repertoires with fewer than 30,000 or more than 120,000 public chains were excluded, along with five or six repertoires with anomalous nucleotide sharing. Sourced from immuneACCESS, this table was stored by TCRdb with only in-frame sequences that have V and J called. A share of the clones is absent; for the studies checked, an unresolved V gene accounts for under half, and the remainder has no known explanation. The V and J calls and clone size were taken over from that table, and D and trimming were inferred from the DNA. The sample records roughly 120,000 clones, 75% to 85% of which are singletons. 2.5% to 3% of the sample is taken by the ten largest.

This clone was picked up one time. The antigen it recognizes is unknown. One end of the junction does not line up with germline, which may come from a read error. The TCR originated in a woman aged 18-29 years in good health and CMV-seropositive. Rearrangement joined TRBV7-7 to TRBJ2-7, with the D segment identity uncertain. The sequenced sample consisted of PBMCs. The CDR3 corresponds to CASSLVAGGEQYF. Read as DNA, the sequence is TGTGCTAGCAGCTTAGTGGCCGGCGGTGAGCAGTACTTC.